The 13 T cell receptor beta chains in this list originate from one sample, sequenced in a study of cytotoxic CD8 clonotypes in ibrutinib-treated CLL. Libraries were prepared by immunoSEQ multiplex PCR; TCRdb keeps only in-frame clonotypes and omits some of them. The sample holds under 300,000 clones, 70% to 80% seen once. This material consisted of PBMCs, taken at disease progression, from a patient treated with ibrutinib. The source of these receptors is a human donor with chronic lymphocytic leukemia.

The chain recombines TRBV29-1 with TRBJ1-2; TRBD1 agrees at 9 bases. Germline values: CDR1 SQVTM, CDR2 ANQGSEA. The length of the CDR3 is 12 residues. Germline trimming cut 7 bases from V and 6 bases from J; bases unmatched to any gene: 6. This CDR3 reads CSGRQGEDGYTF. For the CDR3, the DNA is TGCAGCGGCCGACAGGGGGAGGATGGCTACACCTTC.

CDR3 loop: CASSLRLDADTQYF. In nucleotides, the CDR3 is TGTGCCAGCAGCTTGAGACTAGATGCAGATACGCAGTATTTT. The chain uses TRBV7-2 and TRBJ2-3; D possibly corresponds to TRBD2 (6 bases). The CDR3 is 14 amino acids. Germline assignment: CDR1 SGHTA and CDR2 FQGNSA. The V end was cut by 3 bases, the J end by 4 bases, with 11 bases between.

The rearrangement uses TRBV18 and TRBJ1-6, with 11 bases fitting TRBD1. J was trimmed by 9 bases and V by 4 bases; bases with no gene match: 5. The CDR3 has 15 residues. CDR1 is KGHSH, CDR2 LQKENI, per germline. CDR3 bases: TGTGCCAGCTCACTGGGGACAGGGGGAAGTTCACCCCTCCACTTT. As protein: CASSLGTGGSSPLHF.

The chain carries TRBV5-6 and TRBJ2-3; D may match TRBD1 or TRBD2 (6 bases each). V was cut by 3 bases and J by 6 bases, with 20 bases left in between. Germline V gene data show CDR1 as SGHDT and CDR2 as YYEEEE. CDR3 length: 16 amino acids. CDR3 amino acids: CASSSRGRPLWDTQYF. The CDR3 nucleotides are TGTGCCAGCAGCTCCCGGGGGCGGCCATTATGGGATACGCAGTATTTT.

The rearrangement joins TRBV5-1 to TRBJ2-3; 8 bases match TRBD1. Germline V gene lookup returns CDR1 SGHRS and CDR2 YFSETQ. This CDR3 comprises 13 residues. J gave up 5 bases and V 4 bases, and 3 bases lay outside the gene matches. The chain's CDR3 is CASSVTGGDTQYF. As DNA, the CDR3 is TGCGCCAGCAGCGTTACAGGGGGAGATACGCAGTATTTT. Together with reference TRBV5-1 and TRBJ2-3, the CDR3 gives the full variable domain: KAGVTQTPRYLIKTRGQQVTLSCSPISGHRSVSWYQQTPGQGLQFLFEYFSETQRNKGNFPGRFSGRQFSNSRSEMNVSTLELGDSALYLCASSVTGGDTQYFGPGTRLTVL.

V usage is TRBV28 and J usage is TRBJ2-5; no clear D. The CDR3 sequence is 15 residues long. V dropped 6 bases and J dropped 0 bases, with 14 bases sitting between them. The germline CDR1 and CDR2 sequences are MDHEN and SYDVKM. The CDR3 sequence is CASSSPAQYQETQYF. The CDR3 bases are TGTGCCAGCAGCTCGCCGGCCCAGTACCAAGAGACCCAGTACTTC.

The CDR3 reads CASRGGRSSGNEQFF. The DNA for the CDR3 is TGTGCCAGCAGGGGCGGGCGCTCGTCAGGCAATGAGCAGTTCTTC. The V call is TRBV6-5, the J call TRBJ2-1; weak D call: TRBD2 (5 bases). Germline lookup yields CDR1 MNHEY and CDR2 SVGAGI. V was pared by 6 bases and J by 6 bases, with 18 bases between. This CDR3 contains 15 residues.

A word on this clone: The same CDR3 arises from other DNA sequences in this sample as well. This chain links TRBV9 with TRBJ2-7, with D possibly matching TRBD1 (5 bases). Germline CDR1 SGDLS, CDR2 YYNGEE. CDR3 length: 14 amino acids. V gave up 0 bases and J gave up 3 bases, with 10 bases separating them. CDR3 sequence reads: CASSVAAGHYEQYF. The CDR3 DNA sequence: TGTGCCAGCAGCGTAGCGGCAGGACACTACGAGCAGTACTTC. Together with reference TRBV9 and TRBJ2-7, the CDR3 gives the full variable domain: DSGVTQTPKHLITATGQRVTLRCSPRSGDLSVYWYQQSLDQGLQFLIQYYNGEERAKGNILERFSAQQFPDLHSELNLSSLELGDSALYFCASSVAAGHYEQYFGPGTRLTVT.

The table lists this clone with a few counts. The chain combines TRBV6-5 with TRBJ1-2; D remains ambiguous. The V and J ends lost 2 bases and 6 bases respectively, with 10 bases between them. Germline V CDR1 and CDR2: MNHEY, SVGAGI. The CDR3 runs 13 residues. DNA of the CDR3: TGTGCCAGCAGTTACAGAGGTATCCATGGCTACACCTTC. Its translation is CASSYRGIHGYTF.

This clone has more than one count but fewer than ten. The V and J genes are TRBV5-1 and TRBJ2-1; 9 nucleotides agree with TRBD2. Germline V CDR1 and CDR2: SGHRS, YFSETQ. The ends lost 0 bases at V and 5 bases at J; junction bases unmatched: 18. The CDR3 is made up of 20 amino acids. Here the CDR3 DNA reads TGCGCCAGCAGCTTGGTTGGGGGCGCCGGTAGCGGGAGCATCCACAATGAGCAGTTCTTC. Translation: CASSLVGGAGSGSIHNEQFF.

The CDR3 coding sequence is TGTGCCAGCAGGACAGTGGTGGACACCGGGGAGCTGTTTTTT. It yields the protein CASRTVVDTGELFF. J is TRBJ2-2 and V is TRBV9, with a tentative D call TRBD1 (5 bases). Germline CDR1 is SGDLS and CDR2 is YYNGEE. The CDR3 is 14 amino acids. Trimming shortened V by 5 bases and J by 3 bases, and 11 bases separated the two germline ends.

V and J are TRBV27 and TRBJ2-7; D may be TRBD1 or TRBD2 (5 bases each). Germline V gives CDR1 MNHEY, CDR2 SMNVEV (reference sequence). CDR3 size: 14 residues. Between the trimmed V and J ends, which lost 6 bases and 4 bases, there was a span of 16 bases. The CDR3 region is CASSPSGSGYEQYF. CDR3 sequence (DNA): TGTGCCAGCAGCCCGTCAGGGAGCGGATACGAGCAGTACTTC.

V usage is TRBV11-3 and J usage is TRBJ2-1; D is perhaps TRBD2 (6 bases). V was pared by 5 bases and J by 12 bases, with 14 bases between. The CDR3 contains 12 residues. CDR1 and CDR2 from the germline V gene are SGHNT and YENEEA. The CDR3 loop reads CASSPDLALQFF. CDR3 sequence (DNA): TGTGCCAGCAGCCCGGACCTAGCGCTGCAGTTCTTC.